The clone carrying this T cell receptor beta chain was seen a single time. Some clones are missing from TCRdb's copy, which holds only in-frame ones; the method was immunoSEQ multiplex PCR. The sample records about 200,000 clones, approximately 94% being singletons. This entry belongs to a study of blood T cell repertoires in COVID-19. Study as a whole: Acute-phase and convalescent COVID-19 samples originated in the United States, Italy and Spain. T cells, B-cell-depleted T cells, or PBMCs provided the cDNA or gDNA that served as material.

The TCR comes from a young man with COVID-19, enrolled during active disease. Input material: peripheral blood.

Written as DNA, the CDR3 is TGCAGCGTTGAAGCGGGTTATCGGTATGGCTACACCTTC. Protein sequence: CSVEAGYRYGYTF. The gene calls are TRBV29-1 and TRBJ1-2; the D is unclear. Germline CDR1 SQVTM, CDR2 ANQGSEA. Trimming stripped 1 base from V and 5 bases from J, with 11 bases between. The CDR3 is 13 residues long.